The rows below give T cell receptor beta chains drawn from one sample of a study of blood T cell repertoires in COVID-19. The method was immunoSEQ multiplex PCR; TCRdb's version includes in-frame clones alone and lacks a portion of them. The sample holds 250,000 to 300,000 clones, roughly nine tenths seen once. Sequencing input: peripheral blood. These receptor sequences come from a man in his late teens or twenties with active or convalescent COVID-19. CDR3s include the opening cysteine and the closing phenylalanine or tryptophan. Fields, in order: D gene, J gene, V gene, clone size, CDR3 DNA, CDR3 protein. A D gene is named only where the DNA matches it firmly. Where a row states a size, it is once, few, many or the class of an expanded clone; other rows omit it.

. | TRBJ1-6 | TRBV2 | . | TGTGCCAGCAGACTGGACAGCAGCTCCTATAATTCACCCCTCCACTTT | CASRLDSSSYNSPLHF
. | TRBJ1-5 | TRBV5-8 | . | TGTGCCAGCAGCTCGGTCGAGAATCAGCCCCAGCATTTT | CASSSVENQPQHF
TRBD2 | TRBJ2-5 | TRBV9 | . | TGTGCCAGCGGACCTGCTAGCGGCCAAGGGGCCCAGTACTTC | CASGPASGQGAQYF
TRBD2 | TRBJ2-7 | TRBV6-5 | . | TGTGCCACCGTCCGGGACTACATCTCGTACGAGCAGTACTTC | CATVRDYISYEQYF
. | TRBJ2-1 | TRBV30 | . | TGTGCCGCTTCTAAAGGGGCGGCGTACAATGAGCAGTTCTTC | CAASKGAAYNEQFF
. | TRBJ2-5 | TRBV7-9 | . | TGTGCCAGCAGCCCACCGGGACTTACCCGCGAGACCCAGTACTTC | CASSPPGLTRETQYF
TRBD2 | TRBJ2-1 | TRBV4-1 | . | TGCGCCAGCAGCCAAGAGGGGGAGGGGACCTACAATGAGCAGTTCTTC | CASSQEGEGTYNEQFF
TRBD2 | TRBJ2-7 | TRBV9 | . | TGTGCCAGCAGCGTAGAGGCGGGAGAGACCTACGAGCAGTACTTC | CASSVEAGETYEQYF
. | TRBJ2-5 | TRBV29-1 | . | TGCAGCGCCGGTAGAGGTTTCCAAGAGACCCAGTACTTC | CSAGRGFQETQYF
TRBD1 | TRBJ1-2 | TRBV12-3/TRBV12-4 | . | TGTGCCAGCAGTCCTAGACAGGGTGATGGCTACACCTTC | CASSPRQGDGYTF
. | TRBJ1-2 | TRBV19 | . | TGTGCCAGTAGTGCAGGCCCCACGATTAGCTACACCTTC | CASSAGPTISYTF
. | TRBJ2-7 | TRBV28 | . | TGTGCCAGCAGTCGTGCGTCGAGATATGAGCAGTACTTC | CASSRASRYEQYF
. | TRBJ2-5 | TRBV29-1 | . | TGCAGCGCCGGGACACACTACCAAGAGACCCAGTACTTC | CSAGTHYQETQYF
TRBD2 | TRBJ2-3 | TRBV2 | . | TGTGCCAGCAGACTAGCGGGAGGAGGAGATACGCAGTATTTT | CASRLAGGGDTQYF
TRBD1 | TRBJ2-7 | TRBV5-4 | . | TGTGCCAGCAGCTTTCAGGGGGCCTCCTACGAGCAGTACTTC | CASSFQGASYEQYF
. | TRBJ2-3 | TRBV2 | . | TGTGCCAGCAGTGCCCGATCCGGCGGCTTGGGAGATACGCAGTATTTT | CASSARSGGLGDTQYF
. | TRBJ1-2 | TRBV12-3/TRBV12-4 | . | TGTGCCAGCAGTTTATCCAGGGTGGCTGGCTACACCTTC | CASSLSRVAGYTF
. | TRBJ1-6 | TRBV2 | . | TGTGCCAGCATGGCCCGACAGGAGAAATCACCCCTCCACTTT | CASMARQEKSPLHF
TRBD1 | TRBJ2-6 | TRBV5-1 | . | TGCGCCAGCAGCTTAACTCAGGGGGCTGGGGCCAACGTCCTGACTTTC | CASSLTQGAGANVLTF
. | TRBJ2-3 | TRBV9 | medium-sized | TGTGCCAGCAGCTTAGGGTCTGCGGCAGCCACAGATACGCAGTATTTT | CASSLGSAAATDTQYF
. | TRBJ1-6 | TRBV6-5 | . | TGTGCCAGCAGTACAGGGAATTCACCCCTCCACTTT | CASSTGNSPLHF
TRBD1 | TRBJ2-5 | TRBV6-5 | . | TGTGCCAGCAGGCTGGGGGGACAGGGAGGGACCCAGTACTTC | CASRLGGQGGTQYF
. | TRBJ2-2 | TRBV18 | . | TGTGCCAGCTCAGTAGGAGAGAACACCGGGGAGCTGTTTTTT | CASSVGENTGELFF
TRBD2 | TRBJ2-2 | TRBV5-1 | . | TGCGCCAGCAGCTTTGAGCTAGCGGCCGGGGAGCTGTTTTTT | CASSFELAAGELFF
. | TRBJ2-3 | TRBV2 | few | TGTGCCAGCAAAGCGCGCACAGATACGCAGTATTTT | CASKARTDTQYF
TRBD1 | TRBJ2-7 | TRBV6-5 | . | TGTGCCAGCAGCCCCAGGGGACAGGGCTCCTACGAGCAGTACTTC | CASSPRGQGSYEQYF
. | TRBJ2-5 | TRBV5-4 | . | TGTGCCAGCAGCTTGGTGGAGGCTGTGGAGACCCAGTACTTC | CASSLVEAVETQYF
. | TRBJ1-1 | TRBV30 | . | TGTGCCTGGGGTCACGGCACTGAAGCTTTCTTT | CAWGHGTEAFF
. | TRBJ1-1 | TRBV11-2 | . | TGTGCCAGCAGCTTAGGAGTGAACACTGAAGCTTTCTTT | CASSLGVNTEAFF
. | TRBJ2-2 | TRBV7-9 | . | TGTGCCAGCAGCTCAGCCCGCGGTGACGGGGAGCTGTTTTTT | CASSSARGDGELFF
. | TRBJ1-4 | TRBV3-1/TRBV3-2 | . | TGTGCCAGCAGCCAAGACCCGGTAGGGACTTGGGAAAAACTGTTTTTT | CASSQDPVGTWEKLFF
. | TRBJ1-5 | TRBV7-9 | . | TGTGCCAGCAGCTCCCTCGGGTATAGCAATCAGCCCCAGCATTTT | CASSSLGYSNQPQHF
TRBD1 | TRBJ2-7 | TRBV7-9 | . | TGTGCCAGCAGTCCACTTACCGGGACAGGGGGTCACGAGCAGTACTTC | CASSPLTGTGGHEQYF
TRBD2 | TRBJ2-5 | TRBV24-1 | once | TGTGCCACCAGTCCCTCCGGACTAGGGGAAGAGACCCAGTACTTC | CATSPSGLGEETQYF
. | TRBJ1-1 | TRBV3-1/TRBV3-2 | . | TGTGCCAGCAGCCAAGCGAGGACTGAAGCTTTCTTT | CASSQARTEAFF
. | TRBJ1-2 | TRBV6-5 | . | TGTGCCAGCACCCAGGGGTCCTATGGCTACACCTTC | CASTQGSYGYTF
TRBD2 | TRBJ2-1 | TRBV14 | . | TGTGCCAGCAGCCAAGTGTGGGAGGGACCGAAAACCGGTGAGCAGTTCTTC | CASSQVWEGPKTGEQFF
. | TRBJ2-7 | TRBV11-3 | . | TGTGCCAGCAGCTTAGTCAGGGCGTCCTACGAGCAGTACTTC | CASSLVRASYEQYF
. | TRBJ2-3 | TRBV7-6 | . | TGTGCCAGCAGCCTCTCGGGGGTAGACACAGATACGCAGTATTTT | CASSLSGVDTDTQYF
. | TRBJ1-5 | TRBV5-5 | . | TGTGCCAGCAGCTTGGGAGGGAGCGCTGCGCCCCAGCATTTT | CASSLGGSAAPQHF
. | TRBJ1-6 | TRBV25-1 | . | TGTGCCAGCCAACGGGGGGTTGATTCACCCCTCCACTTT | CASQRGVDSPLHF
TRBD1 | TRBJ2-7 | TRBV5-1 | . | TGCGCCAGCAGATCTCGGGACAGGGATGACGAGCAGTACTTC | CASRSRDRDDEQYF
. | TRBJ2-7 | TRBV30 | . | TGTGCCTGGGCCCCACCCGAGCCCTACGAGCAGTACTTC | CAWAPPEPYEQYF
. | TRBJ1-3 | TRBV6-6 | . | TGTGCCAGCGGGGATGGACAGCTCTCTGGAAACACCATATATTTT | CASGDGQLSGNTIYF
. | TRBJ1-6 | TRBV2 | . | TGTGCCAGCAGTTCCGGACAGAATTCACCCCTCCACTTT | CASSSGQNSPLHF
TRBD2 | TRBJ2-1 | TRBV10-1 | few | TGCGCCAGCAGTGAGTCTCTAGCGGGGGGAAATGAGCAGTTCTTC | CASSESLAGGNEQFF